Presented here are 11 T cell receptor beta chains from one specimen sequenced in a study of patients and donors after allogeneic stem cell transplantation. TCRdb re-called the RT-PCR reads through MiXCR, storing one row per CDR3 protein. The sample records some 960,000 distinct CDR3 sequences, about a sixth being singletons. Sequenced sample: blood, either unsorted or a sorted T cell fraction (not recorded which). Receptor source: a human donor who was either an allogeneic HSCT recipient or a stem cell or donor lymphocyte infusion donor (not recorded which). It is not recorded whose cells these are; they may come from a transplant donor.

This clonotype appeared a few times. The rearrangement uses TRBV6-2 or TRBV6-3 and TRBJ1-2; D may be TRBD1 (5 bases). Germline V lookup: CDR1 MNHEY, CDR2 SVGEGT. The length of the CDR3 is 15 residues. V was shortened by 2 bases and J by 4 bases, with 14 bases between the two germline ends. CDR3: CASSYGGYRIYGYTF. The CDR3 bases are TGTGCCAGCAGTTACGGGGGGTACAGGATCTATGGCTACACCTTC.

The V and J genes are TRBV20-1 and TRBJ1-2, with TRBD1 identical over 7 bases. This CDR3 is 16 amino acids long. The germline V gene has CDR1 DFQATT and CDR2 SNEGSKA (reference sequence). With V trimmed by 6 bases and J by 5 bases, 18 bases remained unmatched. The CDR3 DNA is TGCAGTGCAACCACAGGGGCGGGCTTTCGAGGATATGGCTACACCTTC. This translates into CSATTGAGFRGYGYTF.

V gene TRBV7-8 combines with J gene TRBJ1-1; D not certain. The germline V gene encodes CDR1 SGHVS and CDR2 FQNEAQ. This CDR3 spans 16 amino acids. V was cut by 6 bases and J by 4 bases, with 21 bases left in between. CDR3 DNA: TGTGCCAGCAGTCAACCTCGGCCGGGGAGCGGCACTGAAGCTTTCTTT. Translation: CASSQPRPGSGTEAFF. The entire variable domain, with the rest obtained from reference TRBV7-8 and TRBJ1-1, is as follows: GAGVSQSPRYKVAKRGQDVALRCDPISGHVSLFWYQQALGQGPEFLTYFQNEAQLDKSGLPSDRFFAERPEGSVSTLKIQRTQQEDSAVYLCASSQPRPGSGTEAFFGQGTRLTVV.

The chain is built from TRBV27 and TRBJ1-2, with 7 nucleotides matching TRBD1. The length of the CDR3 is 14 residues. Germline trimming cut 4 bases from V and 5 bases from J; bases unmatched to any gene: 7. CDR1 and CDR2 from the germline V gene are MNHEY and SMNVEV (reference sequence). CDR3 DNA sequence: TGTGCCAGCAGTTCACAGGGGTTGGGATATGGCTACACCTTC. This sequence encodes CASSSQGLGYGYTF.

This clonotype showed up just a few times. V and J are TRBV5-1 and TRBJ2-5, with D tentatively TRBD2 (5 bases). V was pared by 0 bases and J by 5 bases, with 11 bases between. CDR1 and CDR2 from the germline V gene are SGHRS and YFSETQ. The CDR3 runs to 14 residues. CDR3 sequence reads: CASSLGRPAETQYF. The CDR3 DNA sequence: TGCGCCAGCAGCTTGGGGAGGCCGGCCGAGACCCAGTACTTC.

This clonotype was observed a few times. V and J are TRBV7-2 and TRBJ1-5; 8 bases are a match to TRBD1. The CDR3 runs to 17 residues. Germline V gives CDR1 SGHTA, CDR2 FQGNSA. V was pared by 1 base and J by 2 bases, with 7 bases of the junction left unmatched. CDR3 sequence: CASSLGQGARGNQPQHF. In DNA, the CDR3 is TGTGCCAGCAGCTTAGGGCAGGGGGCGAGGGGCAATCAGCCCCAGCATTTT.

The V call is TRBV12-3 or TRBV12-4, the J call TRBJ2-5; D gene ambiguous. The CDR3 spans 13 residues. The V gene lost 5 bases and the J gene lost 0 bases, with 7 bases spanning the gap. In DNA form, the CDR3 reads TGTGCCAGCAGTGTGCGGCACCAAGAGACCCAGTACTTC. Its translation: CASSVRHQETQYF.

This clonotype was recorded a few times. The chain employs TRBV10-3 and TRBJ2-7; D assignment may be TRBD1 or TRBD2 (5 bases each). This CDR3 comprises 13 residues. In germline, CDR1 is ENHRY, CDR2 SYGVKD. The ends were cut back, 10 bases at V and 3 bases at J, with 16 bases in the middle. CDR3 bases: TGTGCCACCACCGCCGGGACCAACTACGAGCAGTACTTC. Translating gives CATTAGTNYEQYF.

This clonotype was seen a handful of times. V gene TRBV5-1 combines with J gene TRBJ1-1; 7 bases match TRBD1. CDR1 is SGHRS and CDR2 is YFSETQ in the germline V gene. The trim removed 4 bases at V and 5 bases at J, leaving 8 bases unmatched. The CDR3 is 14 amino acids. The CDR3 here is CASSPRQGTTEAFF. CDR3 sequence (DNA): TGCGCCAGCAGCCCCCGACAGGGAACTACTGAAGCTTTCTTT.

CDR3 sequence: CASSVDIGTGAANEQFF. The CDR3, as DNA: TGTGCCAGCAGCGTAGATATCGGGACAGGGGCCGCCAATGAGCAGTTCTTC. This sequence joins TRBV9 and TRBJ2-1; 10 bases line up with TRBD1. Germline CDR1 is SGDLS and CDR2 is YYNGEE. The CDR3 sequence is 17 residues long. With 0 bases clipped from V and 6 bases from J, the junction kept 9 bases outside the gene matches.

The V call is TRBV9, the J call TRBJ1-3; 7 nucleotides line up with TRBD1. This CDR3 has 15 residues. The trim removed 3 bases at V and 4 bases at J, leaving 7 bases unmatched. Per the germline V gene, CDR1 is SGDLS and CDR2 is YYNGEE. CDR3 amino acids: CASSARQGFGNTIYF. CDR3 nucleotide sequence: TGTGCCAGCAGCGCCAGACAGGGTTTCGGAAACACCATATATTTT.